The rows below give T cell receptor beta chains drawn from one sample of a study of cytomegalovirus exposure and HLA in healthy donors. TCRdb keeps only in-frame clones here, not all; method: immunoSEQ multiplex PCR. The listing contains 45,000 to 60,000 clones. The specimen was PBMCs. Every receptor here comes from a woman aged 40 to 50 in good health and CMV-seronegative. Each CDR3 is given with its conserved first and last residue. Fields, in order: V gene, J gene, D gene, clone size, CDR3 protein, CDR3 DNA. D genes are given only for firm matches. Rows may omit the clone size; those that give it use once, few, many or a size class.

V gene: TRBV18
J gene: TRBJ1-2
D gene: TRBD1
clone size: -
CDR3 protein: CASSQSTGGVYGYTF
CDR3 DNA: TGTGCCAGCTCACAATCGACAGGGGGTGTCTATGGCTACACCTTC

V gene: TRBV4-3
J gene: TRBJ2-6
D gene: -
clone size: -
CDR3 protein: CASSVSSFPGGANVLTF
CDR3 DNA: TGCGCCAGCAGCGTCTCCTCGTTCCCGGGGGGGGCCAACGTCCTGACTTTC

V gene: TRBV4-1
J gene: TRBJ2-3
D gene: TRBD2
clone size: medium-sized
CDR3 protein: CASSQEGASGGLNTQYF
CDR3 DNA: TGCGCCAGCAGCCAAGAGGGAGCTAGCGGGGGTTTAAATACGCAGTATTTT

V gene: TRBV30
J gene: TRBJ1-5
D gene: -
clone size: -
CDR3 protein: CAWSSGGFLSNQPQHF
CDR3 DNA: TGTGCCTGGAGCTCGGGGGGGTTCCTTAGCAATCAGCCCCAGCATTTT

V gene: TRBV19
J gene: TRBJ1-1
D gene: TRBD1
clone size: -
CDR3 protein: CASRIQGAVNTEAFF
CDR3 DNA: TGTGCCAGTAGGATCCAGGGGGCTGTGAACACTGAAGCTTTCTTT

V gene: TRBV27
J gene: TRBJ2-3
D gene: -
clone size: -
CDR3 protein: CASSFSAGRTDTQYF
CDR3 DNA: TGTGCCAGCAGTTTCTCGGCAGGGCGCACAGATACGCAGTATTTT

V gene: TRBV11-3
J gene: TRBJ1-5
D gene: -
clone size: -
CDR3 protein: CASSNGTNSNQPQHF
CDR3 DNA: TGTGCCAGCAGCAACGGGACAAATAGCAATCAGCCCCAGCATTTT

V gene: TRBV5-1
J gene: TRBJ1-2
D gene: -
clone size: -
CDR3 protein: CASSWDQGGYGYTF
CDR3 DNA: TGCGCCAGCAGCTGGGATCAGGGTGGCTATGGCTACACCTTC

V gene: TRBV28
J gene: TRBJ2-7
D gene: TRBD1
clone size: -
CDR3 protein: CASSPGQALAEQYF
CDR3 DNA: TGTGCCAGCAGCCCTGGACAGGCTCTCGCCGAGCAGTACTTC

V gene: TRBV5-1
J gene: TRBJ1-3
D gene: -
clone size: -
CDR3 protein: CASSLNAGSGNTIYF
CDR3 DNA: TGCGCCAGCAGCTTGAACGCGGGTTCTGGAAACACCATATATTTT

V gene: TRBV27
J gene: TRBJ2-7
D gene: TRBD2
clone size: -
CDR3 protein: CASSFASGRTYEQYF
CDR3 DNA: TGTGCCAGCAGTTTCGCTAGCGGGCGAACCTACGAGCAGTACTTC

V gene: TRBV6-1
J gene: TRBJ2-5
D gene: TRBD1
clone size: -
CDR3 protein: CASSESTGQGWETQYF
CDR3 DNA: TGTGCCAGCAGTGAGTCCACCGGACAGGGGTGGGAGACCCAGTACTTC

V gene: TRBV5-5
J gene: TRBJ1-1
D gene: -
clone size: -
CDR3 protein: CASSLYAKIESGTEAFF
CDR3 DNA: TGTGCCAGCAGCTTGTACGCGAAGATAGAGTCGGGCACTGAAGCTTTCTTT

V gene: TRBV19
J gene: TRBJ1-2
D gene: -
clone size: -
CDR3 protein: CASIGRDNYGYTF
CDR3 DNA: TGTGCCAGTATAGGCAGGGATAACTATGGCTACACCTTC

V gene: TRBV19
J gene: TRBJ2-1
D gene: TRBD2
clone size: -
CDR3 protein: CASKLAGPFSYNEQFF
CDR3 DNA: TGTGCCAGCAAACTAGCGGGACCCTTCTCCTACAATGAGCAGTTCTTC

V gene: TRBV5-1
J gene: TRBJ1-2
D gene: TRBD1
clone size: -
CDR3 protein: CASSATTGGHGYTF
CDR3 DNA: TGCGCCAGCAGCGCGACGACAGGGGGTCATGGCTACACCTTC

V gene: TRBV7-8
J gene: TRBJ1-2
D gene: TRBD1
clone size: -
CDR3 protein: CASSPSPGQGSGYTF
CDR3 DNA: TGTGCCAGCAGCCCCTCCCCGGGACAGGGGTCTGGCTACACCTTC

V gene: TRBV7-8
J gene: TRBJ1-1
D gene: -
clone size: -
CDR3 protein: CASSLDSNTEAFF
CDR3 DNA: TGTGCCAGCAGCCTCGACAGTAACACTGAAGCTTTCTTT

V gene: TRBV7-9
J gene: TRBJ1-1
D gene: -
clone size: -
CDR3 protein: CASSPTQGIGTEAFF
CDR3 DNA: TGTGCCAGCAGCCCTACTCAGGGGATTGGGACTGAAGCTTTCTTT

V gene: TRBV30
J gene: TRBJ2-7
D gene: TRBD1
clone size: -
CDR3 protein: CAWKLADRGKGSAYEQYF
CDR3 DNA: TGTGCCTGGAAGTTGGCTGACAGGGGGAAGGGGAGCGCCTACGAGCAGTACTTC

V gene: TRBV6-5
J gene: TRBJ1-6
D gene: TRBD1
clone size: -
CDR3 protein: CASTYQPGQGAPLHF
CDR3 DNA: TGTGCCAGCACCTATCAGCCCGGACAGGGCGCTCCCCTCCACTTT

V gene: TRBV5-4
J gene: TRBJ2-2
D gene: TRBD2
clone size: -
CDR3 protein: CASRPSGGGNTGELFF
CDR3 DNA: TGTGCCAGCAGACCCAGCGGGGGGGGGAACACCGGGGAGCTGTTTTTT

V gene: TRBV7-9
J gene: TRBJ1-2
D gene: -
clone size: -
CDR3 protein: CASSASYGYTF
CDR3 DNA: TGTGCCAGCAGCGCGAGCTATGGCTACACCTTC

V gene: TRBV7-3
J gene: TRBJ2-1
D gene: TRBD2
clone size: -
CDR3 protein: CASSQGLAGVNEQFF
CDR3 DNA: TGTGCCAGCAGCCAAGGACTAGCGGGAGTCAATGAGCAGTTCTTC

V gene: TRBV7-2
J gene: TRBJ2-7
D gene: TRBD1
clone size: -
CDR3 protein: CASSRDRGSYEQYF
CDR3 DNA: TGTGCCAGCAGCCGGGACAGGGGATCCTACGAGCAGTACTTC

V gene: TRBV4-2
J gene: TRBJ2-1
D gene: -
clone size: -
CDR3 protein: CASSPLLAGYNEQFF
CDR3 DNA: TGTGCCAGCAGCCCTCTACTAGCAGGCTACAATGAGCAGTTCTTC

V gene: TRBV7-9
J gene: TRBJ2-1
D gene: TRBD1
clone size: -
CDR3 protein: CASGTDYNEQFF
CDR3 DNA: TGTGCCAGCGGGACAGATTACAATGAGCAGTTCTTC

V gene: TRBV28
J gene: TRBJ1-5
D gene: TRBD1
clone size: -
CDR3 protein: CASSSPDRGLSNQPQHF
CDR3 DNA: TGTGCCAGCAGTTCCCCCGACAGGGGGCTAAGCAATCAGCCCCAGCATTTT

V gene: TRBV7-2
J gene: TRBJ2-1
D gene: TRBD2
clone size: -
CDR3 protein: CASSLAAGGYEQFF
CDR3 DNA: TGTGCCAGCAGCTTAGCTGCGGGGGGGTATGAGCAGTTCTTC

V gene: TRBV28
J gene: TRBJ2-7
D gene: TRBD1
clone size: -
CDR3 protein: CASSSPGQGIYEQYF
CDR3 DNA: TGTGCCAGCAGTTCCCCGGGACAGGGTATCTACGAGCAGTACTTC

V gene: TRBV4-2
J gene: TRBJ2-3
D gene: TRBD1
clone size: -
CDR3 protein: CASSLGQDWDTQYF
CDR3 DNA: TGTGCCAGCAGCCTTGGACAGGACTGGGATACGCAGTATTTT

V gene: TRBV5-1
J gene: TRBJ1-3
D gene: -
clone size: -
CDR3 protein: CASSLAGGGASGNTIYF
CDR3 DNA: TGCGCCAGCAGCTTGGCCGGGGGGGGCGCTTCTGGAAACACCATATATTTT

V gene: TRBV7-9
J gene: TRBJ2-1
D gene: TRBD2
clone size: -
CDR3 protein: CASSLTGTSGPNEQFF
CDR3 DNA: TGTGCCAGCAGCTTGACCGGGACTAGCGGGCCCAATGAGCAGTTCTTC

V gene: TRBV7-2
J gene: TRBJ2-7
D gene: TRBD1
clone size: -
CDR3 protein: CASSKSGQGDYEQYF
CDR3 DNA: TGTGCCAGCAGCAAATCGGGACAGGGGGACTACGAGCAGTACTTC

V gene: TRBV7-6
J gene: TRBJ2-1
D gene: -
clone size: -
CDR3 protein: CASSLARNEQFF
CDR3 DNA: TGTGCCAGCAGCTTAGCGCGGAATGAGCAGTTCTTC

V gene: TRBV23-1
J gene: TRBJ2-7
D gene: -
clone size: -
CDR3 protein: CASSPTPIF
CDR3 DNA: TGCGCCAGCAGTCCGACACCTATTTTC

V gene: TRBV6-1
J gene: TRBJ1-5
D gene: -
clone size: -
CDR3 protein: CASSDPGTTPGNQPQHF
CDR3 DNA: TGTGCCAGCAGTGATCCCGGGACAACCCCCGGCAATCAGCCCCAGCATTTT

V gene: TRBV6-1
J gene: TRBJ2-5
D gene: TRBD1
clone size: -
CDR3 protein: CASSVLPGQGGETQYF
CDR3 DNA: TGTGCCAGCAGTGTACTACCGGGACAGGGGGGAGAGACCCAGTACTTC

V gene: TRBV11-2
J gene: TRBJ2-5
D gene: -
clone size: -
CDR3 protein: CASSQLRARVTQYF
CDR3 DNA: TGTGCCAGCAGCCAGTTGAGAGCACGGGTGACCCAGTACTTC

V gene: TRBV29-1
J gene: TRBJ1-2
D gene: -
clone size: -
CDR3 protein: CSARGGGGYTF
CDR3 DNA: TGCAGCGCCAGAGGCGGGGGAGGCTACACCTTC

V gene: TRBV6-1
J gene: TRBJ2-1
D gene: TRBD2
clone size: -
CDR3 protein: CASRPTSGGSNEQFF
CDR3 DNA: TGTGCCAGCAGGCCTACTAGCGGGGGGAGCAATGAGCAGTTCTTC

V gene: TRBV4-1
J gene: TRBJ1-4
D gene: TRBD1
clone size: -
CDR3 protein: CASSQTGEKLFF
CDR3 DNA: TGCGCCAGCAGCCAGACAGGGGAAAAACTGTTTTTT

V gene: TRBV7-6
J gene: TRBJ1-1
D gene: TRBD1
clone size: -
CDR3 protein: CASSPRTGLNTEAFF
CDR3 DNA: TGTGCCAGCAGCCCACGGACAGGGTTGAACACTGAAGCTTTCTTT

V gene: TRBV15
J gene: TRBJ1-6
D gene: -
clone size: -
CDR3 protein: CATSRQALGNSPLHF
CDR3 DNA: TGTGCCACCAGCAGACAGGCGTTGGGTAATTCACCCCTCCACTTT

V gene: TRBV27
J gene: TRBJ2-4
D gene: TRBD1
clone size: -
CDR3 protein: CASSWGTGQNIQYF
CDR3 DNA: TGTGCCAGCAGTTGGGGGACAGGACAAAACATTCAGTACTTC

V gene: TRBV9
J gene: TRBJ2-5
D gene: -
clone size: -
CDR3 protein: CASSVGWGEETQYF
CDR3 DNA: TGTGCCAGCAGCGTAGGTTGGGGGGAAGAGACCCAGTACTTC

V gene: TRBV27
J gene: TRBJ2-3
D gene: TRBD2
clone size: -
CDR3 protein: CASRLAGVNTDTQYF
CDR3 DNA: TGTGCCAGCAGATTAGCGGGGGTGAACACAGATACGCAGTATTTT

V gene: TRBV7-9
J gene: TRBJ2-5
D gene: -
clone size: -
CDR3 protein: CASSFKGGRTQYF
CDR3 DNA: TGTGCCAGCAGCTTTAAAGGGGGACGTACCCAGTACTTC